The source of this TCR beta chain is a study of cytomegalovirus exposure and HLA in healthy donors. Whole-study results and caveats: Cytomegalovirus association was assigned to about 150 TCR beta chains. The majority of CMV-associated TCR beta chains were reported as apparently HLA-restricted in a later analysis. Based on reports, TCR beta sequences accurately predicted HLA-A and HLA-B alleles for most subjects.

A multiplex PCR was run with 60 Vbeta primers and 13 Jbeta primers. Sequencing was performed with immunoSEQ multiplex PCR; in TCRdb, only in-frame clones are kept and a portion is missing. Counted here are 130,000 to 150,000 clones, around 80% occurring once; the ten biggest clones make up about 5%. This clone was observed a single time. Its cognate antigen is unknown. This CDR3 has 14 amino acids. With 4 bases clipped from V and 6 bases from J, the junction kept 6 bases outside the gene matches. Germline V gene sequence: CDR1 LNHNV, CDR2 YYDKDF (reference sequence). The J gene is TRBJ2-3, the V gene TRBV15; 8 bases are shared with TRBD1. This receptor was obtained from a male donor in good health and CMV-seronegative. The sample comprised PBMCs. CDR3 coding DNA: TGTGCCACCAGCACGACAGGGGTCGGGGATACGCAGTATTTT. Its protein product is CATSTTGVGDTQYF.